The subject of this entry is one T cell receptor (beta chain). The target antigen is unknown. These data belong to a study of post-analysis software for immune sequencing data. Study observations and caveats: Controls had lower frequencies than patients of five or six TRBV segments, which included TRBV5-6, TRBV5-1 and TRBV20-1.

Carried by the TCR beta cDNA libraries were unique molecular identifiers. TCRdb independently ran MiXCR on the PCR reads; one entry per CDR3 protein. The sample consists of hundreds of thousands of distinct CDR3 sequences, roughly two fifths of them appearing once. The germline CDR1 and CDR2 sequences are SEHNR and FQNEAQ (reference sequence). Trimming stripped 8 bases from V and 6 bases from J, with 23 bases between. CDR3 length equals 16 residues. Sequenced material: blood. V is TRBV7-9 and J is TRBJ2-1, with D possibly TRBD2 on 6 matching bases. The clonotype was recovered from a girl aged 5 to 17 with multiple sclerosis. CDR3 in amino acids: CASSLLGDEAGNEQFF. In DNA, the CDR3 is TGTGCCAGCTCCTTACTGGGAGATGAAGCGGGCAATGAGCAGTTCTTC.